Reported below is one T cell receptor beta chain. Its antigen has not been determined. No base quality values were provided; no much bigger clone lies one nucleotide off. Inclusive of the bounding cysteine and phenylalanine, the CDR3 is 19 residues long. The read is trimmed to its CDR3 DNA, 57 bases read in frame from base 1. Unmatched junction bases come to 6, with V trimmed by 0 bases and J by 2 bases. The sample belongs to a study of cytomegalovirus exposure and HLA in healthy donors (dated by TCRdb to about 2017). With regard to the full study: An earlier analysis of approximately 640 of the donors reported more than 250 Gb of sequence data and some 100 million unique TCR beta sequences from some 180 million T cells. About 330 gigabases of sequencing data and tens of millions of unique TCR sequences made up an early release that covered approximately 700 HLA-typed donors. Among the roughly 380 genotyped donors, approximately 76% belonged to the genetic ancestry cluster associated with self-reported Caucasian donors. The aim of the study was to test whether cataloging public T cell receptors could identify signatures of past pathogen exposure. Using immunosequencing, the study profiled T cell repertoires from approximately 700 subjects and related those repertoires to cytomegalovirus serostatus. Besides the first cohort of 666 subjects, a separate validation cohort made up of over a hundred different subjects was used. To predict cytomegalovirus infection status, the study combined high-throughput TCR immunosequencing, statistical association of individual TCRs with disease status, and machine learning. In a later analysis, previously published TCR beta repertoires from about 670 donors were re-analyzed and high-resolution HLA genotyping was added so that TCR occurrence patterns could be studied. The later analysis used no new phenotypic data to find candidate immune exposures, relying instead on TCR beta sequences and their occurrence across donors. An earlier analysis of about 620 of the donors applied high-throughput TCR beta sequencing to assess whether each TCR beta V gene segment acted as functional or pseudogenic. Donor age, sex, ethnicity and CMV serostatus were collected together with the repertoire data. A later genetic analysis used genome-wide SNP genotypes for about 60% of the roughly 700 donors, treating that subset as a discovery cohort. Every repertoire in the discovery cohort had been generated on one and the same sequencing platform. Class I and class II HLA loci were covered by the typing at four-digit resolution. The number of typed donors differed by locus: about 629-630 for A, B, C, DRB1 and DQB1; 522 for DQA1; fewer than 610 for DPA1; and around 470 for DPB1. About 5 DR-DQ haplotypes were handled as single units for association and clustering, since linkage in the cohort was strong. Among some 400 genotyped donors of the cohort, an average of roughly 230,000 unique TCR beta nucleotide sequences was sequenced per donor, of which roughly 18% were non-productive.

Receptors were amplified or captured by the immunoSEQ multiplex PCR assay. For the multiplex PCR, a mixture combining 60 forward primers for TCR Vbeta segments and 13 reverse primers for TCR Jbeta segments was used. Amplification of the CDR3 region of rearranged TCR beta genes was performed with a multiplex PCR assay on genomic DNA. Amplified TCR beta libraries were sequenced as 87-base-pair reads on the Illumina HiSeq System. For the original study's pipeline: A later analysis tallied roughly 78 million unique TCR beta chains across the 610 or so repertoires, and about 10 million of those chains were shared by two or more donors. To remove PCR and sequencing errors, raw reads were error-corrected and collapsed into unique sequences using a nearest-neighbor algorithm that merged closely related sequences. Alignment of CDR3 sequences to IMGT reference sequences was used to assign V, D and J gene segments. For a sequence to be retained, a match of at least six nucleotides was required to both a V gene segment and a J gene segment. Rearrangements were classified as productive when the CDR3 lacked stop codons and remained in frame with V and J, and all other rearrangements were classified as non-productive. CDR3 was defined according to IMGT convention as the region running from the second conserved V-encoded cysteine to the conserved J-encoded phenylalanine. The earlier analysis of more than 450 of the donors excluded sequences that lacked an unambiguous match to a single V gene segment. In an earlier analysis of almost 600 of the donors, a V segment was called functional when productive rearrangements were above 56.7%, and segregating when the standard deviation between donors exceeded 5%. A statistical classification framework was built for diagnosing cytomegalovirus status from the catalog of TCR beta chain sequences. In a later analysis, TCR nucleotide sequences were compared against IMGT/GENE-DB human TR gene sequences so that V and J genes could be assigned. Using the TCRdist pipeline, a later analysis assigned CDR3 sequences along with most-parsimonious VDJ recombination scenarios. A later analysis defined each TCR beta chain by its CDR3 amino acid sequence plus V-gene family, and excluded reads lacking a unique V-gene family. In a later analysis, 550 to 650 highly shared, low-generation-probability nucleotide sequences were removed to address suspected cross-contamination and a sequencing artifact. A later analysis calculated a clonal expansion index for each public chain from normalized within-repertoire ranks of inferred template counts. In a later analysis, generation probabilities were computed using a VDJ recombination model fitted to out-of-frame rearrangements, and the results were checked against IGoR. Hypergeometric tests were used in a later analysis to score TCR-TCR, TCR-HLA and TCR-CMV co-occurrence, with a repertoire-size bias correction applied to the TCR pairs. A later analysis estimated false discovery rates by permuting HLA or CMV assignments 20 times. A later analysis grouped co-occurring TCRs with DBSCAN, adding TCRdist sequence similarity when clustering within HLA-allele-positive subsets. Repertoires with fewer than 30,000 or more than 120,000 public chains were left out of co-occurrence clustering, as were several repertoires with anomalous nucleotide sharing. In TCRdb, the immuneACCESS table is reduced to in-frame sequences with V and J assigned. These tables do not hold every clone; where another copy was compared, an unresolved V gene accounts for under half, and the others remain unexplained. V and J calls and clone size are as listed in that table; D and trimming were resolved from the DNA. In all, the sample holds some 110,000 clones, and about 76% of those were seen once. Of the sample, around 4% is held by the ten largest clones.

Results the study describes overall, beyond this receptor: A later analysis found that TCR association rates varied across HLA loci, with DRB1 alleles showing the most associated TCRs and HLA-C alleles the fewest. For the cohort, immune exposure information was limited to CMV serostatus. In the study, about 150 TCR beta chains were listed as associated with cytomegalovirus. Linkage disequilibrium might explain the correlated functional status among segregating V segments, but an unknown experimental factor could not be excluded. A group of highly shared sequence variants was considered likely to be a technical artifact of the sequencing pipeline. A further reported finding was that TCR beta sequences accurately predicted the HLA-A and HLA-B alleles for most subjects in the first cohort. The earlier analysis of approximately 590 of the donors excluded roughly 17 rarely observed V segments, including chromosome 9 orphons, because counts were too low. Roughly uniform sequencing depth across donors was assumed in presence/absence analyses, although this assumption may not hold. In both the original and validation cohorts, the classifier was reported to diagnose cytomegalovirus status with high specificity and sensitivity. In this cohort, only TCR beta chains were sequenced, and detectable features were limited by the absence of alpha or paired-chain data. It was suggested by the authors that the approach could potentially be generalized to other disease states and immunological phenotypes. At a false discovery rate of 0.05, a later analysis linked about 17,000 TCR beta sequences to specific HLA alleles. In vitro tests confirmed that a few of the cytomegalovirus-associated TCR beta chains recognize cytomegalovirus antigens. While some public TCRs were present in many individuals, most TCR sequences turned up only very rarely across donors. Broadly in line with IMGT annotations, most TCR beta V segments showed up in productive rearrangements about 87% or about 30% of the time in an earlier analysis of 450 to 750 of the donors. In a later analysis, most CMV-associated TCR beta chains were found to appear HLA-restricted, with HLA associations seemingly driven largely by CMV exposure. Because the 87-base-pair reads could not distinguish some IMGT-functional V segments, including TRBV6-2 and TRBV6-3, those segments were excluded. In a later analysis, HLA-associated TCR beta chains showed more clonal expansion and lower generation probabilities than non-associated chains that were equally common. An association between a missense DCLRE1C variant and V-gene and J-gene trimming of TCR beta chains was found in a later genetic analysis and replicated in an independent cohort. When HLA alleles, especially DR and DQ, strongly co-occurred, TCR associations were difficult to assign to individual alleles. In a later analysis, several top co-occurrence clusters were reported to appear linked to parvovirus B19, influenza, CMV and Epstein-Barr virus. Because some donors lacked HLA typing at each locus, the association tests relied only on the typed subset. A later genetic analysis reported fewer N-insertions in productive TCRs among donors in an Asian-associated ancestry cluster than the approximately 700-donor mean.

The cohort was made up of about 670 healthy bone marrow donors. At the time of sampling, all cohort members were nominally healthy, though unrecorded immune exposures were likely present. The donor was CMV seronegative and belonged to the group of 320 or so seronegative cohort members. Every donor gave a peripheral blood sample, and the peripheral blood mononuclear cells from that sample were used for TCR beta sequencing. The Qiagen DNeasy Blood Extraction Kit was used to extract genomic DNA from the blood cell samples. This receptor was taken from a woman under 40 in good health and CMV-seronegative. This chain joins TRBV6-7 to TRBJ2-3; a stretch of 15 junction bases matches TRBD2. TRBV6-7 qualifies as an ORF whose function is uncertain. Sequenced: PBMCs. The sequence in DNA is TGTGCCAGCAGTTACTCCGGACTAGCGGGAGGGTCTCCCACAGATACGCAGTATTTT. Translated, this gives CASSYSGLAGGSPTDTQYF.